This T cell receptor (beta chain) was sequenced for a study of blood T cell repertoires in COVID-19. This CDR3 contains 15 residues. Germline V lookup: CDR1 SGHAT, CDR2 FQNNGV. Trimming pared 5 bases from V and 4 bases from J, leaving 15 bases between. The repertoire was sequenced with immunoSEQ multiplex PCR; TCRdb's copy has only in-frame clones and lacks some. The sample holds about 120,000 clones; around three quarters are singletons and the top ten take 16%. Input material: peripheral blood. The chain combines TRBV11-2 with TRBJ1-3; weak D call: TRBD1 (5 bases). The TCR sequence derives from a man between 60 and 75 years old with active or convalescent COVID-19. The CDR3 here is CASSHPRGNGNTIYF. The CDR3 bases are TGTGCCAGCAGCCACCCGCGGGGGAACGGAAACACCATATATTTT.